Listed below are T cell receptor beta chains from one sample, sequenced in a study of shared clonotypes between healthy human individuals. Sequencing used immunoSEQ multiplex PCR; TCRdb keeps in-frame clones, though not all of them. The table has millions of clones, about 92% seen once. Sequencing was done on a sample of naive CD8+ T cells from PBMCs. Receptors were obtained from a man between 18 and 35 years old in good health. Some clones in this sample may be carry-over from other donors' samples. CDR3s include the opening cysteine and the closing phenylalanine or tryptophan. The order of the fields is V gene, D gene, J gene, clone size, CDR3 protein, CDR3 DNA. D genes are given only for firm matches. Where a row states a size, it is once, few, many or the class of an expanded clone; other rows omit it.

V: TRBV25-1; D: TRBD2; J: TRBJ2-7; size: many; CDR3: CASSLSGRGTEQYF; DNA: TGTGCCAGCAGTCTTAGCGGGAGGGGTACCGAGCAGTACTTC
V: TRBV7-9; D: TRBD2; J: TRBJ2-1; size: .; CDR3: CASSRTSGTTYNEQFF; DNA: TGTGCCAGCAGCCGCACTAGCGGGACCACCTACAATGAGCAGTTCTTC
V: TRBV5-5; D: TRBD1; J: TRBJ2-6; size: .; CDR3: CASSLVGQGSVSGANVLTF; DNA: TGTGCCAGCAGCTTGGTGGGACAGGGCTCCGTCTCTGGGGCCAACGTCCTGACTTTC
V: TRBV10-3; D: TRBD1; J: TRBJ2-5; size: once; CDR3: CAIADRGETQYF; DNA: TGTGCCATCGCCGACAGGGGAGAGACCCAGTACTTC
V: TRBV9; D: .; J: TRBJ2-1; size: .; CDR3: CASYHEQFF; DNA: TGTGCCAGCTATCATGAGCAGTTCTTC
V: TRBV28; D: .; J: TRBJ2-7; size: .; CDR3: CASSTGYEQYF; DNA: TGTGCCAGCAGTACCGGTTACGAGCAGTACTTC
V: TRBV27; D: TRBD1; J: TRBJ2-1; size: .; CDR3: CASSLSSGGYYNEQFF; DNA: TGTGCCAGCAGTTTATCGTCAGGGGGTTACTACAATGAGCAGTTCTTC
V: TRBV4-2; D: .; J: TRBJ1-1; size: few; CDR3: CASSQTAGGNTEAFF; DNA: TGTGCCAGCAGCCAAACAGCAGGAGGGAACACTGAAGCTTTCTTT
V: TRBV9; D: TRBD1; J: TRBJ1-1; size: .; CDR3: CASRTGEGTEAFF; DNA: TGTGCCAGCAGAACAGGGGAGGGCACTGAAGCTTTCTTT
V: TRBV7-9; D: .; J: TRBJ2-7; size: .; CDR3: CASSTSGVEQYF; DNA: TGTGCCAGCAGCACAAGTGGGGTTGAGCAGTACTTC
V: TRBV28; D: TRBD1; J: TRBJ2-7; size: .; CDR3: CASTPTGGYYEQYF; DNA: TGTGCCAGCACCCCGACAGGGGGCTACTACGAGCAGTACTTC
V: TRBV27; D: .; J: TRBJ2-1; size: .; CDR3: CASSFGLAAYNEQFF; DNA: TGTGCCAGCAGTTTCGGCCTAGCCGCCTACAATGAGCAGTTCTTC
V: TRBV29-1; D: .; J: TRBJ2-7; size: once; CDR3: CSVVNYGGEPYEQYF; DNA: TGCAGCGTTGTTAATTATGGGGGCGAACCCTACGAGCAGTACTTC
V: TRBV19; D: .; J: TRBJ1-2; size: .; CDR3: CASSAPTVGANYGYTF; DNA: TGTGCCAGTAGCGCTCCTACGGTGGGGGCTAACTATGGCTACACCTTC
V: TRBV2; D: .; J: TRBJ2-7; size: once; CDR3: CASRTGTPVISYEQYF; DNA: TGTGCCAGCAGAACCGGGACACCTGTGATCTCCTACGAGCAGTACTTC
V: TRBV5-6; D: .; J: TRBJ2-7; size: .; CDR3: CASSPTGIAEQYF; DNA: TGTGCCAGCAGCCCTACAGGGATTGCCGAGCAGTACTTC
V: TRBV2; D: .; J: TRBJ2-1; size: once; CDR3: CASRETRAPEQFF; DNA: TGTGCCAGCAGGGAGACGCGGGCTCCTGAGCAGTTCTTC
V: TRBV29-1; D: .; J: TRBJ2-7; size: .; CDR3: CSGGLLYEQYF; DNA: TGCAGCGGGGGACTCCTCTACGAGCAGTACTTC
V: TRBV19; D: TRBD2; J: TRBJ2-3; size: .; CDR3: CASSNEGTRLGTQYF; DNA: TGTGCCAGTAGTAACGAAGGGACTAGATTAGGAACGCAGTATTTT
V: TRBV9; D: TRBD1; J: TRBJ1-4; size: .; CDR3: CASSPGQGSTNEKLFF; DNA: TGTGCCAGCAGCCCGGGACAGGGATCAACTAATGAAAAACTGTTTTTT
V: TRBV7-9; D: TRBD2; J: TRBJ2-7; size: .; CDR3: CASSPTGLAGAYEQYF; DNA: TGTGCCAGCAGCCCTACTGGACTAGCGGGAGCGTACGAGCAGTACTTC
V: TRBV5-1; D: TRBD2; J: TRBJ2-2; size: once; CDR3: CASSIGLAGGYTGELFF; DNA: TGCGCCAGCAGCATAGGACTAGCGGGAGGGTACACCGGGGAGCTGTTTTTT
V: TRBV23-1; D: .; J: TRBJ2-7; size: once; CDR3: CARGDPTYEQYF; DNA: TGCGCCAGGGGGGACCCAACCTACGAGCAGTACTTC
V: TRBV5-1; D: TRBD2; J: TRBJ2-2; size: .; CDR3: CASSAGTSGTLRELFF; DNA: TGCGCCAGCAGCGCCGGGACTAGCGGGACTCTCCGGGAGCTGTTTTTT
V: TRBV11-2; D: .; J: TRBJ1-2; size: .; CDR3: CASSLAAGLSYGYTF; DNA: TGTGCCAGCAGCTTAGCGGCAGGGTTATCCTATGGCTACACCTTC
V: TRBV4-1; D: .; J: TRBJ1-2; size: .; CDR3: CASSQGLGNHGLKVANYGYTF; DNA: TGCGCCAGCAGCCAGGGGTTGGGCAATCACGGCCTTAAGGTAGCTAACTATGGCTACACCTTC
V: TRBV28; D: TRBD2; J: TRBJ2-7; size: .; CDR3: CASSPSGRPSYEQYF; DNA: TGTGCCAGCAGTCCTAGCGGGAGGCCCTCCTACGAGCAGTACTTC
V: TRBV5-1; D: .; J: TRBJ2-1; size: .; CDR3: CASSLTGVGNEQFF; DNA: TGCGCCAGCAGCTTGACGGGAGTTGGGAATGAGCAGTTCTTC
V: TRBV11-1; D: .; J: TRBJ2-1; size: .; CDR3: CASSSWTENNEQFF; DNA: TGTGCCAGCAGCTCATGGACGGAGAACAATGAGCAGTTCTTC
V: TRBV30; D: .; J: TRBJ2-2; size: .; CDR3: CAWSVSPGSGELFF; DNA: TGTGCCTGGAGTGTAAGCCCAGGGTCCGGGGAGCTGTTTTTT
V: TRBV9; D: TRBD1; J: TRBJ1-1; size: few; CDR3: CASSVGTGIEAFF; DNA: TGTGCCAGCAGCGTCGGGACAGGGATTGAAGCTTTCTTT
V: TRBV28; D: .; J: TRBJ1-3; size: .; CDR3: CASSFGISGNTIYF; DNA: TGTGCCAGCAGTTTTGGGATCTCTGGAAACACCATATATTTT
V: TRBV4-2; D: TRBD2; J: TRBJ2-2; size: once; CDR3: CASSLPGGTGELFF; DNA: TGTGCCAGCAGCCTCCCGGGGGGGACCGGGGAGCTGTTTTTT
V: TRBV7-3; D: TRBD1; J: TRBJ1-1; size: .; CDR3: CASSATGGRNTEAFF; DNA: TGTGCCAGCAGCGCGACAGGGGGGAGGAACACTGAAGCTTTCTTT
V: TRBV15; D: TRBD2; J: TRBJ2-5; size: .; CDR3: CATSRDGLAGKETQYF; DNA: TGTGCCACCAGCAGAGATGGACTAGCGGGAAAAGAGACCCAGTACTTC
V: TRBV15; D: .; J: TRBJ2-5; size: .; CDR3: CATGDRNSYGTQYF; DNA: TGTGCCACCGGAGACAGGAATTCTTATGGGACCCAGTACTTC
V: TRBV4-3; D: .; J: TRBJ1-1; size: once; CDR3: CASSPDEGGRTEAFF; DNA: TGCGCCAGCAGCCCTGACGAGGGGGGACGGACTGAAGCTTTCTTT
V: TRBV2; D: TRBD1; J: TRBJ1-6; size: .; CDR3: CASSDFTGAGNSPLHF; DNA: TGTGCCAGCAGCGACTTCACAGGGGCGGGTAATTCACCCCTCCACTTT
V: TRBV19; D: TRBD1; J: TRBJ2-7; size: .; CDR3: CASSIQGAREQYF; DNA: TGTGCCAGTAGTATCCAGGGGGCGAGGGAGCAGTACTTC
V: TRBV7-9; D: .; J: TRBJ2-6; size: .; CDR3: CASSPSWGSGANVLTF; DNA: TGTGCCAGCAGCCCCTCGTGGGGGTCAGGGGCCAACGTCCTGACTTTC
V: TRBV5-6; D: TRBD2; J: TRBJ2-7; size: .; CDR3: CASSPLAGAYEQYF; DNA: TGTGCCAGCAGCCCACTAGCGGGAGCCTACGAGCAGTACTTC
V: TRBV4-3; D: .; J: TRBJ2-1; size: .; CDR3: CASSQEWRDNEQFF; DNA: TGCGCCAGCAGCCAAGAGTGGCGAGACAATGAGCAGTTCTTC
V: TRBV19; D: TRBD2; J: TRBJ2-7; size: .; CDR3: CASSITSGSSGYEQYF; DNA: TGTGCCAGTAGTATAACTAGCGGGAGTAGTGGGTACGAGCAGTACTTC
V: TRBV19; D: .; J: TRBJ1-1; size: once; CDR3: CASSIVEGGTEAFF; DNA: TGTGCCAGTAGTATAGTTGAGGGAGGCACTGAAGCTTTCTTT
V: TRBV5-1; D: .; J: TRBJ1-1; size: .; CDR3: CASSLSSRTEAFF; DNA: TGCGCCAGCAGCTTGTCCTCCCGAACTGAAGCTTTCTTT
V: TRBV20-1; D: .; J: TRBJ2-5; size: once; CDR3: CSAQRESSYF; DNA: TGCAGTGCTCAACGGGAGTCGTCATACTTC
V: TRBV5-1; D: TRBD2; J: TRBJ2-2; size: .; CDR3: CASSVGLALTGELFF; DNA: TGCGCCAGCAGCGTCGGACTAGCGCTCACCGGGGAGCTGTTTTTT
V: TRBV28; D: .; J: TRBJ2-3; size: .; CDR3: CASSLGADTQYF; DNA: TGTGCCAGCAGTTTAGGGGCAGATACGCAGTATTTT
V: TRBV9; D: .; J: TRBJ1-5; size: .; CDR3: CASSVGGKGQPQHF; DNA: TGTGCCAGCAGCGTGGGAGGGAAAGGGCAGCCCCAGCATTTT
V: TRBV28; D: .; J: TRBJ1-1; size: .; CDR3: CATSGIYEKNTEAFF; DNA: TGTGCCACCTCTGGTATATACGAGAAGAACACTGAAGCTTTCTTT
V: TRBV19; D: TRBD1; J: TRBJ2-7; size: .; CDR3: CASADRGYEQYF; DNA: TGTGCCAGCGCGGACAGGGGCTACGAGCAGTACTTC
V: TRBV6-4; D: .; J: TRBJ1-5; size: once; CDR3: CASSDSDRTLQPQHF; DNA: TGTGCCAGCAGTGACTCTGACCGGACATTGCAGCCCCAGCATTTT
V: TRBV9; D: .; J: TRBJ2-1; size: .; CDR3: CASSVDWRPSYNEQFF; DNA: TGTGCCAGCAGCGTAGATTGGAGACCCTCCTACAATGAGCAGTTCTTC
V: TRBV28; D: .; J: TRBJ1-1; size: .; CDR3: CASTFTRGTEAFF; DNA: TGTGCCAGCACCTTTACCCGGGGAACTGAAGCTTTCTTT
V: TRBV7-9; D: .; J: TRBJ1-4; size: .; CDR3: CASSFAWAGEKLFF; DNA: TGTGCCAGCAGCTTCGCCTGGGCCGGGGAAAAACTGTTTTTT
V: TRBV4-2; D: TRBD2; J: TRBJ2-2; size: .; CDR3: CASSQDPLAGETTGELFF; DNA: TGTGCCAGCAGCCAAGATCCCCTAGCGGGGGAAACCACCGGGGAGCTGTTTTTT
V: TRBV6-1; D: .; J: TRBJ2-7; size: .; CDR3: CASSEFGLTYEQYF; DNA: TGTGCCAGCAGTGAATTTGGACTCACCTACGAGCAGTACTTC